This T cell receptor (beta chain) originates from a study of T cells in Graves' hyperthyroidism and ophthalmopathy. Study in general: Peripheral blood was collected at initial diagnosis, before any treatment. Study-wide findings and caveats: A model of 13 V-J features distinguished ophthalmopathy from stable hyperthyroidism.

This clonotype was counted many times. The antigen is undetermined. Absence of ophthalmopathy progression within 18 months defined stable Graves' hyperthyroidism. The study left out patients who had uncontrolled infection, other autoimmune disease, pregnancy or lactation. From RNA transcripts, TCR beta CDR3 regions were amplified. HTBI primers were used for first-round RT-PCR of the TCR CDR3. TCRdb reprocessed the multiplex PCR reads with MiXCR, giving one entry per CDR3 protein. The sample records about 210,000 distinct CDR3 sequences, 15% to 20% being singletons. This clonotype was sampled from a man aged 50 to 60 with Graves' hyperthyroidism. The sequenced sample was blood.

CDR3 protein: CASSLGLAGGAKNIQYF. As DNA, the CDR3 is TGTGCCAGCAGCTTAGGGCTAGCGGGAGGAGCCAAAAACATTCAGTACTTC. V usage is TRBV7-2 and J usage is TRBJ2-4, with 11 bases lining up with TRBD2. The length of the CDR3 is 17 residues. V dropped 1 base and J dropped 0; count of bases not matched to a gene: 2. CDR1 is SGHTA, CDR2 FQGNSA, per germline.